This is a list of T cell receptor beta chains from one sample in a study of T cell responses to AZD1222 COVID-19 vaccine. Clones were read by immunoSEQ multiplex PCR, and TCRdb kept only the in-frame ones, dropping some. The repertoire includes around 45,000 clones, around three quarters of them detected once, and 20% to 25% sits in the top ten. The source material was peripheral blood, sampled 28 days after the second dose of the MenACWY control vaccine. Source of these receptors: an adult who received the MenACWY meningococcal vaccine as a control. Both conserved end residues are part of each CDR3. Fields, in order: V gene, CDR3 length, J gene, D gene, clone size, CDR3 DNA, CDR3 protein. The D gene is left open where the match is weak. Rows give clone size only sometimes, using once, few, many, or a class for an expanded clone.

>TRBV23-1|14|TRBJ1-6|TRBD1|few
TGCGCCATTGGAGGGGACAGAAATAATTCACCCCTCCACTTT
CAIGGDRNNSPLHF
>TRBV19|15|TRBJ1-1|NA|NA
TGTGCCAGTAGTATCTCCGAGACAACCGACACTGAAGCTTTCTTT
CASSISETTDTEAFF
>TRBV28|14|TRBJ2-6|NA|once
TGTGCCAGCAGTTTTGACTCTGGGGCCAACGTCCTGACTTTC
CASSFDSGANVLTF
>TRBV7-9|13|TRBJ1-6|NA|NA
TGTGCCAGCAGCGACTACATTGATTCACCCCTCCACTTT
CASSDYIDSPLHF
>TRBV19|16|TRBJ2-6|TRBD1|NA
TGTGCCAGTGGGGACAGGGCTAGCTCTGGGGCCAACGTCCTGACTTTC
CASGDRASSGANVLTF
>TRBV19|15|TRBJ2-3|TRBD2|NA
TGTGCCAGTAGCCGACTAGCGGGAGACAGAGATACGCAGTATTTT
CASSRLAGDRDTQYF
>TRBV7-4|16|TRBJ1-5|NA|NA
TGTGCCAGCAGCTTCACAAACCCTCTTTTCGGGCAGCCCCAGCATTTT
CASSFTNPLFGQPQHF
>TRBV18|13|TRBJ1-1|TRBD1|NA
TGTGCCAGCTCACCCGGACAGGGGACTGAAGCTTTCTTT
CASSPGQGTEAFF
>TRBV5-1|17|TRBJ2-7|TRBD2|NA
TGCGCCAGCAGCTTTGGAGGGACTAGCGGGAGTCGGTACGAGCAGTACTTC
CASSFGGTSGSRYEQYF
>TRBV5-1|16|TRBJ2-2|TRBD1|NA
TGCGCCAGCAGCTCCGGGGCAGGGGGGAACACCGGGGAGCTGTTTTTT
CASSSGAGGNTGELFF
>TRBV20-1|13|TRBJ1-6|NA|NA
TGCAGTGCTAGTTGGGGGAATAATTCACCCCTCCACTTT
CSASWGNNSPLHF
>TRBV6-5|16|TRBJ1-4|NA|NA
TGTGCCAGCAGTTACTCCGGGTCCCTCCGGGGTGAAAAACTGTTTTTT
CASSYSGSLRGEKLFF
>TRBV7-8|16|TRBJ1-1|TRBD1|NA
TGTGCCAGCGCAGTAGGAAGGGGGCGGTTGAACACTGAAGCTTTCTTT
CASAVGRGRLNTEAFF
>TRBV2|13|TRBJ1-2|TRBD1|few
TGTGCCAGCAGTGATAGACAGGGCTATGGCTACACCTTC
CASSDRQGYGYTF
>TRBV14|12|TRBJ1-1|NA|NA
TGTGCCAGCAGCAAACTACGCACTGAAGCTTTCTTT
CASSKLRTEAFF
>TRBV18|12|TRBJ1-1|TRBD1|NA
TGTGCCAGCTCACCCTCGACAGGGAACGCTTTCTTT
CASSPSTGNAFF
>TRBV19|15|TRBJ2-6|NA|NA
TGTGCCAGTAGTTTCCAGGGGTATGGGGCCAACGTCCTGACTTTC
CASSFQGYGANVLTF
>TRBV10-1|13|TRBJ1-1|NA|NA
TGCGCCAGCAGAATGGCCATGAACACTGAAGCTTTCTTT
CASRMAMNTEAFF
>TRBV29-1|14|TRBJ2-7|TRBD1|once
TGCAGCGTTGGGGACAGGGGGCGCTTCTACGAGCAGTACTTC
CSVGDRGRFYEQYF
>TRBV10-1|16|TRBJ2-5|TRBD2|NA
TGCGCCAGCAGTCTCGGCCTAGCGGGGCCCGAAGAGACCCAGTACTTC
CASSLGLAGPEETQYF
>TRBV2|12|TRBJ1-3|NA|NA
TGTGCCAGCACTCTCTCTGGAAACACCATATATTTT
CASTLSGNTIYF
>TRBV5-6|15|TRBJ2-3|TRBD2|NA
TGTGCCAGCAGCTTGGCCGGACTAGCGGGAGATACGCAGTATTTT
CASSLAGLAGDTQYF
>TRBV18|15|TRBJ1-3|NA|NA
TGTGCCAGCTCACCAGAAGACTACTCTGGAAACACCATATATTTT
CASSPEDYSGNTIYF
>TRBV4-1|17|TRBJ2-5|TRBD2|NA
TGCGCCAGCAGCCAAAGCGGGACTAGCGGGAGATCGGAGACCCAGTACTTC
CASSQSGTSGRSETQYF
>TRBV11-3|16|TRBJ2-2|TRBD2|NA
TGTGCCAGCAGCTTAGAAACGGGAGGATCCACCGGGGAGCTGTTTTTT
CASSLETGGSTGELFF
>TRBV2|14|TRBJ2-7|NA|few
TGTGCCAGCAGTGAAAGGCAACCCCACTACGAGCAGTACTTC
CASSERQPHYEQYF
>TRBV29-1|13|TRBJ1-1|NA|NA
TGCAGCGGCGTCCGGGCCGTGAACACTGAAGCTTTCTTT
CSGVRAVNTEAFF
>TRBV15|16|TRBJ2-3|NA|NA
TGTGCCACCAGCAGAGGATCGACAGCGTCCCTCTTTACGCAGTATTTT
CATSRGSTASLFTQYF
>TRBV12-3/TRBV12-4|12|TRBJ2-7|NA|few
TGTGCCAGCAGTTTTGCGGGCCCTCAGCAGTACTTC
CASSFAGPQQYF
>TRBV11-2|14|TRBJ1-2|NA|NA
TGTGCCAGCAGCCGGCCCGAGGATTTCGCTGGCTACACCTTC
CASSRPEDFAGYTF
>TRBV19|14|TRBJ2-5|TRBD1|NA
TGTGCCAGTAGTCGTGTGGGACAGCAAGAGACCCAGTACTTC
CASSRVGQQETQYF
>TRBV5-1|15|TRBJ2-1|NA|once
TGCGCCAGCAGCTTGGTGCAGGGGGGTTACAATGAGCAGTTCTTC
CASSLVQGGYNEQFF
>TRBV27|16|TRBJ1-1|TRBD1|NA
TGTGCCAGCAGTCCCCTCTTAGGACAGGGGAACACTGAAGCTTTCTTT
CASSPLLGQGNTEAFF
>TRBV7-6|14|TRBJ2-2|NA|NA
TGTGCCAGCAGCACAAATCGGGGCACCGGGGAGCTGTTTTTT
CASSTNRGTGELFF
>TRBV7-2|12|TRBJ1-1|TRBD1|NA
TGTGCCAGCAGCCCGCGACAGGGGGCGTCTTTCTTT
CASSPRQGASFF
>TRBV19|16|TRBJ2-2|TRBD1|NA
TGTGCCAGTAGTCCGGGACAGGGACGTGGTGGCCGGGAGCTGTTTTTT
CASSPGQGRGGRELFF
>TRBV7-9|12|TRBJ1-1|NA|NA
TGTGCCAGCAGCTTAGGGGTCGCTGAAGCTTTCTTT
CASSLGVAEAFF
>TRBV14|13|TRBJ2-1|NA|few
TGTGCCAGCAGCCAGGTCGTCGGCAATGAGCAGTTCTTC
CASSQVVGNEQFF
>TRBV23-1|15|TRBJ2-7|TRBD1|NA
TGCGCCAGCAGTCAATCCGGGACAGTCTCCTACGAGCAGTACTTC
CASSQSGTVSYEQYF
>TRBV4-1|19|TRBJ1-1|TRBD1|few
TGCGCCAGCAGCCAAGATTCTACCGGGACAGGGGGCGGGAGCACTGAAGCTTTCTTT
CASSQDSTGTGGGSTEAFF
>TRBV15|16|TRBJ1-3|NA|few
TGTGCCACCAGCAGAGGACAGGTCCTCTCTGGAAACACCATATATTTT
CATSRGQVLSGNTIYF
>TRBV3-1/TRBV3-2|14|TRBJ1-6|TRBD1|NA
TGTGCCAGCAGCCACGACAGGGGTGGTTCACCCCTCCACTTT
CASSHDRGGSPLHF
>TRBV19|14|TRBJ1-2|TRBD1|NA
TGTGCCAGTAGAAAACAGGGGTCGGACTATGGCTACACCTTC
CASRKQGSDYGYTF
>TRBV4-2|14|TRBJ2-1|NA|once
TGTGCCAGCAGCCAAACGACAGGTAACAATGAGCAGTTCTTC
CASSQTTGNNEQFF
>TRBV11-2|14|TRBJ1-4|NA|NA
TGTGCCAGCAGTCGAGACATATTAGGGGGAAAACTGTTTTTT
CASSRDILGGKLFF
>TRBV12-3/TRBV12-4|12|TRBJ2-3|NA|NA
TGTGCCAGCAGGATAGGGGGAGATACGCAGTATTTT
CASRIGGDTQYF
>TRBV2|11|TRBJ2-2|NA|NA
TGTGCCACCGCGAGCACCGGGGAGCTGTTTTTT
CATASTGELFF
>TRBV12-3/TRBV12-4|13|TRBJ2-5|NA|NA
TGTGCCAGCAGTTTACAGGGGACGGAGACCCAGTACTTC
CASSLQGTETQYF
>TRBV19|16|TRBJ1-3|NA|once
TGTGCCAGTAGTCCATCTCTTCACCACTCTGGAAACACCATATATTTT
CASSPSLHHSGNTIYF
>TRBV5-4|13|TRBJ1-2|NA|NA
TGTGCCAGCAGCTTTCCCCGAGGAGAGGGCTACACCTTC
CASSFPRGEGYTF